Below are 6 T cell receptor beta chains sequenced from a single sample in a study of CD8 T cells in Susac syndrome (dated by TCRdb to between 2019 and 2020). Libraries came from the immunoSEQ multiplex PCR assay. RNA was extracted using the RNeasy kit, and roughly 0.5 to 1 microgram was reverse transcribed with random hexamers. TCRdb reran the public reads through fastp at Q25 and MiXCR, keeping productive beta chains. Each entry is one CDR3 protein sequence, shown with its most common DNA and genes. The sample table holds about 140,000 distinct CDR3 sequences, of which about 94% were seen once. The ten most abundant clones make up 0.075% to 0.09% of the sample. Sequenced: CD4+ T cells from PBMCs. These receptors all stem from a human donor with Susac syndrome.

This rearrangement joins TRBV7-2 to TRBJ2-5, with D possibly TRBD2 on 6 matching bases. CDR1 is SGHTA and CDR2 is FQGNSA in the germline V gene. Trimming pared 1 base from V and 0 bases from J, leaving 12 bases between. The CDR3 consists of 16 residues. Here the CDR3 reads CASSLGGGTYQETQYF. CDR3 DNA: TGTGCCAGCAGCTTAGGGGGCGGGACGTACCAAGAGACCCAGTACTTC.

The CDR3 loop reads CATSDLGQFGDTQYF. In DNA form, the CDR3 reads TGTGCCACCAGTGATTTGGGGCAGTTTGGAGATACGCAGTATTTT. This sequence joins TRBV24-1 and TRBJ2-3; D gene unclear. The CDR3 is 15 residues long. Germline values: CDR1 KGHDR, CDR2 SFDVKD. Deletions cut 0 bases from V and 5 bases from J, with 11 bases between.

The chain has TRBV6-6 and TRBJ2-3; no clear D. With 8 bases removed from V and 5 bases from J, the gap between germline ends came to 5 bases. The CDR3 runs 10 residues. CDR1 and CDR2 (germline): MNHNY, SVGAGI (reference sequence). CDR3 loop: CASGRDTQYF. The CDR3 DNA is TGTGCCAGCGGAAGAGATACGCAGTATTTT.

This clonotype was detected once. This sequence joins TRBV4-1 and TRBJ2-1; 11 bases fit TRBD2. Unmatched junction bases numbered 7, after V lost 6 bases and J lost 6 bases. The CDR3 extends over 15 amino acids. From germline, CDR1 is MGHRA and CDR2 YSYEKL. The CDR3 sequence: CASSPTSGKTNEQFF. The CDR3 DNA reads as TGCGCCAGCAGTCCGACTAGCGGGAAAACCAATGAGCAGTTCTTC.

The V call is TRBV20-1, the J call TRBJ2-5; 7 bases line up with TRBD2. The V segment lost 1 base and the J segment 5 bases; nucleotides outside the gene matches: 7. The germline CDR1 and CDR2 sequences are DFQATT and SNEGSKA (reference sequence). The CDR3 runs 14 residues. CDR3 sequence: CSARVMTSRETQYF. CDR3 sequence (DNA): TGCAGTGCTAGAGTTATGACTAGCCGGGAGACCCAGTACTTC.

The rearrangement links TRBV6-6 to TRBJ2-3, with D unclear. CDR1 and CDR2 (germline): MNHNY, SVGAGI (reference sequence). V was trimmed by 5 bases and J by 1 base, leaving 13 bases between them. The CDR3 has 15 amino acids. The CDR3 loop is CASSISWPGTDTQYF. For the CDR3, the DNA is TGTGCCAGCAGTATCTCTTGGCCGGGCACAGATACGCAGTATTTT.